The 18 T cell receptor beta chains presented below share a single source sample, sequenced in a study of CD8 T cells in ankylosing spondylitis. TCRdb processed the 5' RACE reads anew with MiXCR; each CDR3 protein has one entry. The sample consists of about 150,000 distinct CDR3 sequences, under 45% of them appearing once. Material for sequencing was synovial fluid, either unsorted or a sorted T cell fraction (not recorded which). The source of these receptors is a male donor with ankylosing spondylitis.

The table lists this clonotype with many counts. The chain combines TRBV7-9 with TRBJ2-2; D is unresolved. Germline assignment: CDR1 SEHNR and CDR2 FQNEAQ (reference sequence). This CDR3 has 13 residues. V was clipped by 2 bases and J by 4 bases, with 5 bases between them. The DNA for the CDR3 is TGTGCCAGCAGCTTAAGGGTCACCGGGGAGCTGTTTTTT. Translated: CASSLRVTGELFF. Based on the CDR3 plus reference TRBV7-9 and TRBJ2-2, the full variable domain is DTGVSQNPRHKITKRGQNVTFRCDPISEHNRLYWYRQTLGQGPEFLTYFQNEAQLEKSRLLSDRFSAERPKGSFSTLEIQRTEQGDSAMYLCASSLRVTGELFFGEGSRLTVL.

The genes are TRBV18 and TRBJ2-5, with 8 bases matching TRBD1. V lost 2 bases to trimming and J lost 1 base; unmatched junction nucleotides: 9. The CDR3 covers 17 residues. The V gene's germline CDR1 is KGHSH and CDR2 LQKENI. The CDR3 is CASSPEGGTGLQETQYF. CDR3 sequence (DNA): TGTGCCAGCTCACCAGAAGGTGGGACAGGACTCCAAGAGACCCAGTACTTC.

The chain employs TRBV12-3 or TRBV12-4 and TRBJ2-5, with 7 bases aligning to TRBD2. With 2 bases clipped from V and 2 bases from J, the junction kept 11 bases outside the gene matches. There are 17 residues in the CDR3. The CDR3 sequence: CASSLSNGGVLQETQYF. CDR3 nucleotides: TGTGCCAGCAGTTTAAGTAATGGGGGGGTCCTACAAGAGACCCAGTACTTC.

This clonotype was seen only a few times. The CDR3, as DNA: TGTGCCAGCAGCTTAGCTGGGGATCCCTACAATGAGCAGTTCTTC. It specifies CASSLAGDPYNEQFF. V is TRBV11-2 and J is TRBJ2-1; no clear D gene. The germline V and J ends were trimmed by 1 base and 2 bases, with 9 bases remaining between them. The CDR3 has 15 residues. Per the germline V gene, CDR1 is SGHAT and CDR2 is FQNNGV.

This clonotype has just a few counts. V is TRBV10-2 and J is TRBJ1-2; the D is unclear. Germline V gene sequence: CDR1 WSHSY, CDR2 SAAADI. The CDR3 has 13 residues. V lost 4 bases to trimming and J lost 5 bases, with 11 bases between them. The DNA for the CDR3 is TGCGCCAGCAGTGTGTACAGATGGTATGGCTACACCTTC. Its protein is CASSVYRWYGYTF.

The genes are TRBV28 and TRBJ1-2; 9 bases fit TRBD1. V was clipped by 6 bases and J by 4 bases; unmatched bases: 9. Germline V gives CDR1 MDHEN, CDR2 SYDVKM. CDR3 length: 15 amino acids. The CDR3 here is CASSNTPGQGYGYTF. DNA for the CDR3: TGTGCCAGCAGCAATACTCCGGGACAGGGCTATGGCTACACCTTC.

In its sample, this clonotype was seen a few times. This chain links TRBV4-1 with TRBJ2-7; D is unresolved. The CDR3 runs 16 residues. CDR1 and CDR2 from the germline V gene are MGHRA and YSYEKL. V shed 0 bases and J shed 2 bases, with 14 bases lying between them. CDR3 protein: CASSQDYGGPPYEQYF. As DNA, the CDR3 is TGCGCCAGCAGCCAAGATTATGGCGGCCCACCCTACGAGCAGTACTTC.

The chain combines TRBV10-3 with TRBJ2-1; TRBD2 matches at 11 bases. CDR1 ENHRY and CDR2 SYGVKD come from the germline V gene. The CDR3 is 15 residues long. Trimming cost V 5 bases and J 10 bases; bases outside gene matches: 10. This CDR3 reads CAISHSGGAVREQFF. CDR3 DNA sequence: TGTGCCATCAGTCATAGCGGGGGGGCCGTGAGGGAGCAGTTCTTC.

The rearrangement joins TRBV19 to TRBJ1-1; possibly TRBD1 for D (5 bases). V was shortened by 1 base and J by 6 bases, with 12 bases between the two germline ends. CDR3 length: 14 amino acids. Germline V gene sequence: CDR1 LNHDA, CDR2 SQIVND (reference sequence). CDR3 sequence (DNA): TGTGCCAGTAGTATAGGAGGCGGGGCAGCTGAAGCTTTCTTT. This translates into CASSIGGGAAEAFF.

This rearrangement joins TRBV7-9 to TRBJ1-1; TRBD1 is a possible D gene (6 bases). Germline lookup yields CDR1 SEHNR and CDR2 FQNEAQ (reference sequence). This CDR3 comprises 15 residues. Trimming stripped 5 bases from V and 5 bases from J, with 18 bases between. In DNA, the CDR3 is TGTGCCAGCAGCCCAGGGGTGGGACCACCGACTGAAGCTTTCTTT. It specifies CASSPGVGPPTEAFF.

This clonotype was counted between two and nine times. This rearrangement joins TRBV10-3 to TRBJ2-1, with 7 bases that match TRBD2. Trimming cost V 4 bases and J 0 bases; bases outside gene matches: 6. The germline CDR1 and CDR2 sequences are ENHRY and SYGVKD. The CDR3 totals 16 residues. The CDR3 nucleotides read TGTGCCATCAGTGGGCCGGGCGGGAGCTCCTACAATGAGCAGTTCTTC. Residues: CAISGPGGSSYNEQFF.

This chain joins TRBV7-3 and TRBJ2-7; 8 bases align to TRBD1. CDR3 length equals 15 residues. With 1 base clipped from V and 3 bases from J, the junction kept 5 bases outside the gene matches. Germline assignment: CDR1 SGHTA and CDR2 FQGTGA. The CDR3 protein is CASSLIGQGNYEQYF. The CDR3 bases are TGTGCCAGCAGCTTAATTGGACAGGGAAACTACGAGCAGTACTTC.

The chain recombines TRBV11-3 with TRBJ2-1; TRBD1 matches at 11 bases. Germline loops: CDR1 SGHNT, CDR2 YENEEA. J gave up 0 bases and V 1 base, and 17 bases lay outside the gene matches. The CDR3 is 22 amino acids. The CDR3 bases are TGTGCCAGCAGCTTAGTTGGACGGACAGGGGGCATTACGGAAAGCTCCTACAATGAGCAGTTCTTC. Translating gives CASSLVGRTGGITESSYNEQFF. Full variable domain (remainder filled in from reference TRBV11-3 and TRBJ2-1): EAGVVQSPRYKIIEKKQPVAFWCNPISGHNTLYWYLQNLGQGPELLIRYENEEAVDDSQLPKDRFSAERLKGVDSTLKIQPAELGDSAVYLCASSLVGRTGGITESSYNEQFFGPGTRLTVL.

The V gene is TRBV12-3 or TRBV12-4, the J gene TRBJ2-3; TRBD2 matches at 9 bases. This CDR3 region has 16 residues. With 5 bases clipped from V and 2 bases from J, the junction kept 8 bases outside the gene matches. The CDR3 reads CASSPRLAANTDTQYF. Written as DNA, the CDR3 is TGTGCCAGCAGTCCCAGACTAGCGGCAAACACAGATACGCAGTATTTT.

The chain uses TRBV7-8 and TRBJ2-3; D gene uncertain. The V end was cut by 3 bases, the J end by 4 bases, with 11 bases between. This CDR3 has 14 residues. Germline V gene data show CDR1 as SGHVS and CDR2 as FQNEAQ. Here the CDR3 DNA reads TGTGCCAGCAGCTTGGTCCCTCCCCCAGATACGCAGTATTTT. Encoded protein: CASSLVPPPDTQYF.

This chain links TRBV25-1 with TRBJ2-2; 7 nucleotides agree with TRBD1. V dropped 6 bases and J dropped 2; count of bases not matched to a gene: 9. Germline CDR1 reads MGHDK; CDR2 reads SYGVNS. The CDR3 has 16 residues. CDR3 DNA sequence: TGTGCCAGCAGCAGTTGGGACAGCCAAAACACCGGGGAGCTGTTTTTT. Translated, it gives CASSSWDSQNTGELFF.

The chain couples TRBV24-1 to TRBJ1-2, with D uncertain. The CDR3 sequence is 12 residues long. Germline-derived CDR1 and CDR2 are KGHDR and SFDVKD. V gave up 4 bases and J gave up 8 bases, with 10 bases separating them. The CDR3 bases are TGTGCCACCAGTGACCCAGCGGGCGGCTACACCTTC. It is translated as CATSDPAGGYTF.

V and J are TRBV24-1 and TRBJ1-2; 11 bases are shared with TRBD1. Losses at the gene ends were 4 bases for V and 4 bases for J; bases not matched to a gene: 4. CDR3 length: 15 amino acids. The germline gives CDR1 KGHDR, CDR2 SFDVKD. In DNA, the CDR3 is TGTGCCACCAGTGACACCGGGACAGGGGGCTATGGCTACACCTTC. Translated, it gives CATSDTGTGGYGYTF.